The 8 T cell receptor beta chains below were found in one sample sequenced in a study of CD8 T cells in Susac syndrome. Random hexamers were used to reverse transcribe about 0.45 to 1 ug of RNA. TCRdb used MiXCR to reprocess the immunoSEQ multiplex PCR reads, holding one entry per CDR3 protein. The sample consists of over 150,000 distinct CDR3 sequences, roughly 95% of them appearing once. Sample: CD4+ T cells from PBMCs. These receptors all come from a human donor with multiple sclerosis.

Here the CDR3 DNA reads TGTGCCAGCAGCTTAGTGGAGAAATCCAATGAGCAGTTCTTC. It yields the protein CASSLVEKSNEQFF. The J gene is TRBJ2-1, the V gene TRBV11-2; D gene ambiguous. V lost 1 base, J lost 6 bases, and 10 bases lay in between. Looked up from germline, CDR1 is SGHAT and CDR2 is FQNNGV. The CDR3 length is 14 residues.

The CDR3 sequence: CASSPGRQQPQHF. In nucleotides, the CDR3 is TGTGCCAGCAGCCCCGGAAGACAACAGCCCCAGCATTTT. The chain recombines TRBV3-1 with TRBJ1-5; no clear D gene. The V and J ends lost 4 bases and 7 bases respectively, with 11 bases between them. Germline V gives CDR1 LGHDT, CDR2 YNNKEL (reference sequence). The CDR3 is made up of 13 amino acids.

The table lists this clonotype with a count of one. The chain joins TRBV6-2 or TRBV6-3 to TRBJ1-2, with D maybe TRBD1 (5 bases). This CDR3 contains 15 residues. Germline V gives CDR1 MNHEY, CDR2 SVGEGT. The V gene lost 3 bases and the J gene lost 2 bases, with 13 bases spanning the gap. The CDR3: CASSYGAGLNYGYTF. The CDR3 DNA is TGTGCCAGCAGTTATGGGGCCGGTTTAAACTATGGCTACACCTTC.

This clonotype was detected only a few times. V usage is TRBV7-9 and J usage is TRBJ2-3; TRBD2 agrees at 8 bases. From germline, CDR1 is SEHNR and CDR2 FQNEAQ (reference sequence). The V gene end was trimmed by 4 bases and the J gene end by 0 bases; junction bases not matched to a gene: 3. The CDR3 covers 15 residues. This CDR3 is CASSWAGGSTDTQYF. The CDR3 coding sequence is TGTGCCAGCAGCTGGGCGGGAGGAAGCACAGATACGCAGTATTTT.

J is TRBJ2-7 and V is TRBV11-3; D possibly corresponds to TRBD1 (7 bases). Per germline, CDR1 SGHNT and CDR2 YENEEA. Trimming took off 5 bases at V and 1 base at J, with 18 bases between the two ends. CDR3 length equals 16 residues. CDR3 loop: CASSPWRDSRSYEQYF. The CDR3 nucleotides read TGTGCCAGCAGCCCCTGGAGGGACAGCAGATCCTACGAGCAGTACTTC. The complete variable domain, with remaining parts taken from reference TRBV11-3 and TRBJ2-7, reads EAGVVQSPRYKIIEKKQPVAFWCNPISGHNTLYWYLQNLGQGPELLIRYENEEAVDDSQLPKDRFSAERLKGVDSTLKIQPAELGDSAVYLCASSPWRDSRSYEQYFGPGTRLTVT.

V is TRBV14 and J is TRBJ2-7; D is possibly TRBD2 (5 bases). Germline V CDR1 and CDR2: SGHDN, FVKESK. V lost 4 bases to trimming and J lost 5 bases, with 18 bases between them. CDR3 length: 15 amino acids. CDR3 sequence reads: CASSPTEREGNEQYF. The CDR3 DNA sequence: TGTGCCAGCAGCCCCACAGAGAGGGAAGGCAACGAGCAGTACTTC.

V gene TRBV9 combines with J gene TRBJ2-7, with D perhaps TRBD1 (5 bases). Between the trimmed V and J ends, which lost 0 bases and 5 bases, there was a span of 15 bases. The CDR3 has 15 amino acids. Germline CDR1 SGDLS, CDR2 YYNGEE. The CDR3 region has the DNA TGTGCCAGCAGCGTAGGGTCAGGGATGAACCACGAGCAGTACTTC. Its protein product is CASSVGSGMNHEQYF.

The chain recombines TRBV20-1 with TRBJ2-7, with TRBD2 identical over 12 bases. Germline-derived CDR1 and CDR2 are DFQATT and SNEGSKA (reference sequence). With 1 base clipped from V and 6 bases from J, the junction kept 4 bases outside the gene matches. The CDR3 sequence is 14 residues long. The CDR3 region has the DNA TGCAGTGCTAGAGTACTAGCGGGGGGAGGCGAGCAGTACTTC. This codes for CSARVLAGGGEQYF.